This T cell receptor beta chain originates from a study of T cells after yellow fever vaccination. Study observations and caveats: Researchers report a weaker secondary response that nonetheless peaked faster, day 5 versus 15.

This clonotype has just a few counts. Antigen specificity is unknown. The CDR3 has 14 amino acids. Trimming removed 3 bases from V and 6 bases from J; junction bases left unmatched: 4. The germline V gene has CDR1 SGHTA and CDR2 FQGNSA. Via MiXCR, TCRdb re-called the 5' RACE reads, giving one row per CDR3 protein. This table has roughly 310,000 distinct CDR3 sequences, 8.7% appearing once. The sequencing used PBMCs, collected on the day of the first yellow fever vaccination. The receptor was isolated from a man aged 18 to 35 who received the YFV17D yellow fever vaccine. The chain uses TRBV7-2 and TRBJ2-3, with 9 bases aligning to TRBD2. The CDR3 nucleotides are TGTGCCAGCAGCTTTAGCGGGGGAAGGGATACGCAGTATTTT. Residues: CASSFSGGRDTQYF.